The sequence of this T cell receptor (beta chain) was determined in a study of CD8 T cells in ankylosing spondylitis. Notes on the study in general: Blood from ankylosing spondylitis patients appeared to carry a characteristic roughly 8-variant TCR beta motif. Matched ankylosing spondylitis synovial fluid reportedly contained a significantly enriched population of disease-linked clones. CD8+ by phenotype, disease-linked clones were relatively rare in peripheral blood.

5'-RACE, quantitative and with molecular barcodes, yielded the TCR beta libraries. TCRdb redid the calling of the 5' RACE reads with MiXCR, one entry per CDR3 protein. In the table there are about 300,000 distinct CDR3 sequences, roughly 11% of which are singletons. This clonotype showed up many times. Its specificity is not known. Per the germline V gene, CDR1 is ENHRY and CDR2 is SYGVKD. CDR3 length equals 14 residues. V shed 5 bases and J shed 3 bases, with 12 bases lying between them. The genes are TRBV10-3 and TRBJ2-3, with D perhaps being TRBD1 or TRBD2 (5 bases each). The sequence derives from a female donor with ankylosing spondylitis or in good health (not recorded which). Sequencing input: blood, either unsorted or a sorted T cell fraction (not recorded which). The CDR3 loop reads CAISSGTGTDTQYF. The CDR3 region has the DNA TGTGCCATCAGTTCCGGGACCGGGACAGATACGCAGTATTTT.